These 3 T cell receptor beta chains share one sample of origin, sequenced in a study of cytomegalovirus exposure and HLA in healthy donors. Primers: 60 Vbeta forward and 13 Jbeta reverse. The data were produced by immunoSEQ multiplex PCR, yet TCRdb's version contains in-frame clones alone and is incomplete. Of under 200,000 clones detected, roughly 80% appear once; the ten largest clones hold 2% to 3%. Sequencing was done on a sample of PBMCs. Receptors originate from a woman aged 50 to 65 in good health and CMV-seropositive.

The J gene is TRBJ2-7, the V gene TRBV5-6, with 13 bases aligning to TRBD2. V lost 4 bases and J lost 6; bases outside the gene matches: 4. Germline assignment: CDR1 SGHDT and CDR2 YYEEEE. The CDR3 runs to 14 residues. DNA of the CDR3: TGTGCCAGCAGCCTTGGACTAGCGGGGGCCGAGCAGTACTTC. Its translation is CASSLGLAGAEQYF.

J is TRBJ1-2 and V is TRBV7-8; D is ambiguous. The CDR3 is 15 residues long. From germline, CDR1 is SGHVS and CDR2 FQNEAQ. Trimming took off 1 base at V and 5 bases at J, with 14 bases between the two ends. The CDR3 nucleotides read TGTGCCAGCAGCTTAGTGGTGGGGAGCACTTATGGCTACACCTTC. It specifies CASSLVVGSTYGYTF. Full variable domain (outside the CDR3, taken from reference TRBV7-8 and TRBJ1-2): GAGVSQSPRYKVAKRGQDVALRCDPISGHVSLFWYQQALGQGPEFLTYFQNEAQLDKSGLPSDRFFAERPEGSVSTLKIQRTQQEDSAVYLCASSLVVGSTYGYTFGSGTRLTVV.

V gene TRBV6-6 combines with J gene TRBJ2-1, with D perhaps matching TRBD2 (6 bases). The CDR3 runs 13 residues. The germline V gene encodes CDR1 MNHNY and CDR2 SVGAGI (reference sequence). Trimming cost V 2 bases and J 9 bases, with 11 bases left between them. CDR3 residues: CASSYGQGGEQFF. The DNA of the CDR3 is TGTGCCAGCAGTTACGGGCAGGGAGGTGAGCAGTTCTTC.